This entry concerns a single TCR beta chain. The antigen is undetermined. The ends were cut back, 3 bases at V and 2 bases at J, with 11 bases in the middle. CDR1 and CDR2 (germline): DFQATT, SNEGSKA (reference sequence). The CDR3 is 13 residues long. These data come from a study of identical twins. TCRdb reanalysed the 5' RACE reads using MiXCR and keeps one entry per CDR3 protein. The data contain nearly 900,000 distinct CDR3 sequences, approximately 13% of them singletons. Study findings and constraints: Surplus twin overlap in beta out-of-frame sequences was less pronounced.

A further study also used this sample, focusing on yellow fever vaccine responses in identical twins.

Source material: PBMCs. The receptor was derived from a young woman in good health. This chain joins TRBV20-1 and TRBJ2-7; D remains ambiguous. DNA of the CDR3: TGCAGTGCTAGTAGACTTGAGACCTACGAGCAGTACTTC. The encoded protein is CSASRLETYEQYF.